This T cell receptor beta chain originates from a study of identical twins. Study conclusions and caveats: Insertion counts were lower in abundant cord blood beta clonotypes, a trend that memory repertoires did not show.

A universal primer binding site was introduced by template switching. The final cDNA contained unique molecular identifiers. A single record per CDR3 protein comes from TCRdb applying MiXCR to the 5' RACE reads. This sample carries approximately 150,000 distinct CDR3 sequences, around 3.4% of them seen once, and the ten largest clones take more than 7%. The CDR3 is 14 amino acids. V lost 4 bases and J 4 bases, leaving 13 bases between the germline ends. Germline V gene sequence: CDR1 SGHTA, CDR2 FQGNSA. Details on this clonotype: What it binds is not known.

The sequencing input was memory T cells sorted from blood. The clonotype was recovered from a man between 18 and 35 years old in good health. The chain joins TRBV7-2 to TRBJ2-5; D is perhaps TRBD1 (5 bases). The CDR3: CASSSQWQGETQYF. As DNA, the CDR3 is TGTGCCAGCAGCTCCCAGTGGCAGGGAGAGACCCAGTACTTC.